This record covers a single TCR beta chain. The antigen is unknown. This specimen belongs to a study of cytomegalovirus exposure and HLA in healthy donors. Germline V CDR1 and CDR2: MDHEN, SYDVKM. The CDR3 is 17 residues long. After removal of 6 bases from V and 0 bases from J, the junction contained 13 bases not matched to a gene. With 60 Vbeta and 13 Jbeta primers, the PCR was carried out. The method was immunoSEQ multiplex PCR; TCRdb's version includes in-frame clones alone and lacks a portion of them. This table has 170,000 or so clones, about four fifths appearing once. General study results and limits: An analysis that was carried out later associated 16,000 or so TCR beta sequences with HLA alleles at 0.05 false discovery rate.

Sequencing input: PBMCs. The sequence was collected from a woman in her fifties or sixties in good health and CMV-seronegative. The chain is built from TRBV28 and TRBJ2-7, with 8 bases identical to TRBD2. The CDR3 reads CASSNPRGSGASYEQYF. In DNA form, the CDR3 reads TGTGCCAGCAGCAACCCGCGGGGTAGCGGGGCCTCCTACGAGCAGTACTTC.